Only one count was recorded for the clone carrying this TCR beta chain. Its antigen remains unknown. The same CDR3 is also encoded by other DNA sequences in this sample. The CD4+ fraction was divided into a CD45RA+ naive subset and a CD45RA-negative memory subset. The data were obtained in a study of shared clonotypes between healthy human individuals. Overall study: A donor's plate count was three for CD4 naive and three for CD4 memory; CD8 naive had two and CD8 memory one.

Study-level results: Sampling included only blood; tissue repertoires likely differ.

Every subset had its genomic DNA shared out evenly among several immunoSEQ plates. Sequencing was performed with immunoSEQ multiplex PCR; in TCRdb, only in-frame clones are kept and a portion is missing. The sample holds more than 2,000,000 clones, 85% to 95% seen once. The CDR3 is 15 amino acids. The germline V gene encodes CDR1 SGHTA and CDR2 FQGNSA. The V and J ends lost 5 bases and 2 bases, in that order; junction bases with no gene match: 9. Source material: naive CD4+ T cells sorted from blood. The subset here: CD45RA+ positively selected. The TCR originated in a man aged 18 to 29 in good health. This chain uses TRBV7-2 with TRBJ2-7; 7 positions agree with TRBD2. The CDR3 nucleotides are TGTGCCAGCAGCAGAACAAGCGGGGCTACCTACGAGCAGTACTTC. As protein: CASSRTSGATYEQYF. Complete variable domain (other parts from reference TRBV7-2 and TRBJ2-7): GAGVSQSPSNKVTEKGKDVELRCDPISGHTALYWYRQSLGQGLEFLIYFQGNSAPDKSGLPSDRFSAERTGGSVSTLTIQRTQQEDSAVYLCASSRTSGATYEQYFGPGTRLTVT.